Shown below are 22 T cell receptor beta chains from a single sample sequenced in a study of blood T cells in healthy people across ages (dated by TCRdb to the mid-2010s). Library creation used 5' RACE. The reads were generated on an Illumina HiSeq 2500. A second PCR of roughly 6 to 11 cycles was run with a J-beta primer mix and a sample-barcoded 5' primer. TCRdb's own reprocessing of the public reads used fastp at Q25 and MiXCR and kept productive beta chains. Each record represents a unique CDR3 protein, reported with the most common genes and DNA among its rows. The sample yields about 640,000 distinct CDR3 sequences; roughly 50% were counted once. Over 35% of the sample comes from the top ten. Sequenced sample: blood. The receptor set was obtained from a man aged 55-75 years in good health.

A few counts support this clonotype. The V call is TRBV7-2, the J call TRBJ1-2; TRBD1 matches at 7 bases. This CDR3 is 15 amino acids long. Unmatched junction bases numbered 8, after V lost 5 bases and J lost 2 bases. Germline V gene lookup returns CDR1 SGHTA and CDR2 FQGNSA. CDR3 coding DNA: TGTGCCAGCAGCCCGTGGGGGACAGACAACTATGGCTACACCTTC. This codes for CASSPWGTDNYGYTF.

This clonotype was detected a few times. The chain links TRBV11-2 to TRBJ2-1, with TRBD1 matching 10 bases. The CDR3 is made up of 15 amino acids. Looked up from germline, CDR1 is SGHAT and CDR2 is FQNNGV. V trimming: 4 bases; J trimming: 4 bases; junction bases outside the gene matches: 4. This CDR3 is CASSSGTGAYNEQFF. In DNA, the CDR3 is TGTGCCAGCAGCTCCGGGACAGGGGCGTACAATGAGCAGTTCTTC. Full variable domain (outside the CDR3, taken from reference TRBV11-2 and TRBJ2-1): EAGVAQSPRYKIIEKRQSVAFWCNPISGHATLYWYQQILGQGPKLLIQFQNNGVVDDSQLPKDRFSAERLKGVDSTLKIQPAKLEDSAVYLCASSSGTGAYNEQFFGPGTRLTVL.

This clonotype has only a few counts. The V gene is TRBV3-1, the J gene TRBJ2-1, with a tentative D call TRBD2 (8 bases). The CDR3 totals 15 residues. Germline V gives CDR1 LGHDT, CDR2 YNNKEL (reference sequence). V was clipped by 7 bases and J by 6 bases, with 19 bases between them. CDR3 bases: TGTGCCAGCAAGGCAGGGGGACTAGAAGGCAATGAGCAGTTCTTC. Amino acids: CASKAGGLEGNEQFF.

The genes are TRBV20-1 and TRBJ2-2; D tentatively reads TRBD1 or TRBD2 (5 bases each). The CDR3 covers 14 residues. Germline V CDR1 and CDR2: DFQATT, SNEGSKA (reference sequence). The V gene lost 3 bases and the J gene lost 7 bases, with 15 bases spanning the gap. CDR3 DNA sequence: TGCAGTGCTAGCCCCGGGACCTGGGACGGGGAGCTGTTTTTT. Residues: CSASPGTWDGELFF.

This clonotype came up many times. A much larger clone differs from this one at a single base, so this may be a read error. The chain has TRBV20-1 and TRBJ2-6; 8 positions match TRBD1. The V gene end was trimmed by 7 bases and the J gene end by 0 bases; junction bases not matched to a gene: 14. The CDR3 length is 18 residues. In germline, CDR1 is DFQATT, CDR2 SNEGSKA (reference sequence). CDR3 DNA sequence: TGCAGTGTCTCATCGACAGGGGCGGCGTCCTCTGGGGCCAACGTCCTGACTTTC. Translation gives CSVSSTGAASSGANVLTF.

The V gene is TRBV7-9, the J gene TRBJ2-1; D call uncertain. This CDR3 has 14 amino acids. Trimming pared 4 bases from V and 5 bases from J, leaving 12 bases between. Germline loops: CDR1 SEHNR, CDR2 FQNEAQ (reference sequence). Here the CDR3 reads CASSSSITNNEQFF. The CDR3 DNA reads TGTGCCAGCAGCTCGTCGATTACTAACAATGAGCAGTTCTTC.

CDR3 region: CASSQEGIYEQYF. DNA of the CDR3: TGTGCCAGCAGCCAAGAAGGCATCTACGAGCAGTACTTC. V is TRBV3-1 and J is TRBJ2-7; D is undetermined. CDR1 is LGHDT and CDR2 is YNNKEL in the germline V gene (reference sequence). Trimming pared 0 bases from V and 3 bases from J, leaving 6 bases between. The CDR3 loop spans 13 amino acids.

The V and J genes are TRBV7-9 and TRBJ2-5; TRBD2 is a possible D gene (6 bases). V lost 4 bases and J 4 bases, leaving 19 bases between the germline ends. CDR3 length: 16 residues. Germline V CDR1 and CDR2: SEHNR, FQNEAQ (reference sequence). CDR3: CASSSGLRTGGETQYF. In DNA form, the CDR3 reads TGTGCCAGCAGCTCGGGACTGCGCACCGGGGGAGAGACCCAGTACTTC. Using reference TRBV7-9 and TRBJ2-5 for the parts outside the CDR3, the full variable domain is DTGVSQNPRHKITKRGQNVTFRCDPISEHNRLYWYRQTLGQGPEFLTYFQNEAQLEKSRLLSDRFSAERPKGSFSTLEIQRTEQGDSAMYLCASSSGLRTGGETQYFGPGTRLLVL.

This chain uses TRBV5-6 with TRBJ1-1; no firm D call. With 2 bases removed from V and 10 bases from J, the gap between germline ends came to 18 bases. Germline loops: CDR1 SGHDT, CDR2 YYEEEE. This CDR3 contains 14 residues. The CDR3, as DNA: TGTGCCAGCAGCTTCGGGGTAGACGGTCTCATAGCTTTCTTT. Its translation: CASSFGVDGLIAFF.

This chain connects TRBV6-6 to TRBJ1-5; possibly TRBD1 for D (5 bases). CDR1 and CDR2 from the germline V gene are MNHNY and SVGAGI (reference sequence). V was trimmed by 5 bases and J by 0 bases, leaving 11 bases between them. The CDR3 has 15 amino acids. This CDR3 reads CASSHGTASNQPQHF. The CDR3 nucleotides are TGTGCCAGCAGTCACGGGACGGCTAGCAATCAGCCCCAGCATTTT.

CDR3 sequence reads: CASSSDTLLETQYF. CDR3 in DNA: TGTGCCAGCAGCTCAGACACATTACTGGAGACCCAGTACTTC. The rearrangement links TRBV7-2 to TRBJ2-5; D is unclear. CDR3 length: 14 residues. Per germline, CDR1 SGHTA and CDR2 FQGNSA. With 4 bases removed from V and 5 bases from J, the gap between germline ends came to 14 bases.

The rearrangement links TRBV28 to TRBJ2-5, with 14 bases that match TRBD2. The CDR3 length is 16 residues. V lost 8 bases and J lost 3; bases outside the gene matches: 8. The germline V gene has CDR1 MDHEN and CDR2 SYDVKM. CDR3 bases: TGTGCCAGCGGGACTAGCGGGGGACCCAAGAAAGAGACCCAGTACTTC. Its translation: CASGTSGGPKKETQYF.

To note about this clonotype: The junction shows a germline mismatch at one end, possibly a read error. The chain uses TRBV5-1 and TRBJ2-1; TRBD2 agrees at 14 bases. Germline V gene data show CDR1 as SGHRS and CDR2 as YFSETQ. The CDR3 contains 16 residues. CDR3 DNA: TGCGCTAGCAGCCAAGGACTAGCGGGGGGAAACAATGAGCAGTTCTTC. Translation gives CASSQGLAGGNNEQFF.

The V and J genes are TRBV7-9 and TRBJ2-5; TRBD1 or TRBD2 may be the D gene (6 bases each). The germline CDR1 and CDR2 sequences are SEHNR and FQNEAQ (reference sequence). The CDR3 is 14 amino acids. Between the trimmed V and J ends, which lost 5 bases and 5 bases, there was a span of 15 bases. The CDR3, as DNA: TGTGCCAGCAGCCAGGACAGCAGCGGGGAGACCCAGTACTTC. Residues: CASSQDSSGETQYF.

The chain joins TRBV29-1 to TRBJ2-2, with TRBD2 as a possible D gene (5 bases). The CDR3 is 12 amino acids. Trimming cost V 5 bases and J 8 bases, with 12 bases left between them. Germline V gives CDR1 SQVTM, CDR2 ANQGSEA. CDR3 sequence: CSVLPTTGELFF. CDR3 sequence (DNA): TGCAGCGTTCTTCCGACTACGGGGGAGCTGTTTTTT.

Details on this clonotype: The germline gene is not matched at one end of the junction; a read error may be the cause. Here the CDR3 DNA reads TGTGCCAGCAGCTTACCATACATGAACGCTGAAGCTTTCTTT. Its translation is CASSLPYMNAEAFF. The chain employs TRBV7-2 and TRBJ1-1; D gene ambiguous. Germline CDR1 is SGHTA and CDR2 is FQGNSA. This CDR3 spans 14 amino acids.

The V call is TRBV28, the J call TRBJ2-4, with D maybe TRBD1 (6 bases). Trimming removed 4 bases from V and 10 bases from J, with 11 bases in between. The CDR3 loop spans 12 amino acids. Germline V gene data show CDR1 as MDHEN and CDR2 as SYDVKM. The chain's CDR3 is CASSSTGYIQYF. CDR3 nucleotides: TGTGCCAGCAGTTCAACAGGGTATATTCAGTACTTC.

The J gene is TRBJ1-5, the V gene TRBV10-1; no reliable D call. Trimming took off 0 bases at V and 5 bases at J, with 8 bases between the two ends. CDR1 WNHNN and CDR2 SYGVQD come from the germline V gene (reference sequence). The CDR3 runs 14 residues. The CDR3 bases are TGCGCCAGCAGTGAGTCGGGCAGCCATCAGCCCCAGCATTTT. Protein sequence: CASSESGSHQPQHF.

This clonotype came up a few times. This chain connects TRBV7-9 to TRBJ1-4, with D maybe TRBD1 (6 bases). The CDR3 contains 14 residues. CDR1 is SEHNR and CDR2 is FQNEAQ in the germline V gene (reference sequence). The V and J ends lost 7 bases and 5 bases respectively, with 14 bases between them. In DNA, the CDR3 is TGTGCCAGCACCTCCACAGGGAGCAATGAAAAACTGTTTTTT. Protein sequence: CASTSTGSNEKLFF. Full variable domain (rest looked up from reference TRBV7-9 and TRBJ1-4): DTGVSQNPRHKITKRGQNVTFRCDPISEHNRLYWYRQTLGQGPEFLTYFQNEAQLEKSRLLSDRFSAERPKGSFSTLEIQRTEQGDSAMYLCASTSTGSNEKLFFGSGTQLSVL.

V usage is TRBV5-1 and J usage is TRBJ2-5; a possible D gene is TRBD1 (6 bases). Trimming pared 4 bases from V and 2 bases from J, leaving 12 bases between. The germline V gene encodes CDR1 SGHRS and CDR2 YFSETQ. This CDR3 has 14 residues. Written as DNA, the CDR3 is TGCGCCAGCAGCCACGGGACACCTCAAGAGACCCAGTACTTC. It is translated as CASSHGTPQETQYF.

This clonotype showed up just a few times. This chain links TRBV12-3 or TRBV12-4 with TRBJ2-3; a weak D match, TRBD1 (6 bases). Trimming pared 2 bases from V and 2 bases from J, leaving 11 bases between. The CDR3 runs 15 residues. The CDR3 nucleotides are TGTGCCAGCAGTTTATACAGGGACACCACAGATACGCAGTATTTT. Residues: CASSLYRDTTDTQYF.

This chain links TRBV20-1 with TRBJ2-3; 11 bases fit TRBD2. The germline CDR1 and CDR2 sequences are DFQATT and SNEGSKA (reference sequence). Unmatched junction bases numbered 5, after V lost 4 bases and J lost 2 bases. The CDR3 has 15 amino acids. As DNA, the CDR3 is TGCAGTGCTACCGGACTAGCGGGTCCCACAGATACGCAGTATTTT. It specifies CSATGLAGPTDTQYF.